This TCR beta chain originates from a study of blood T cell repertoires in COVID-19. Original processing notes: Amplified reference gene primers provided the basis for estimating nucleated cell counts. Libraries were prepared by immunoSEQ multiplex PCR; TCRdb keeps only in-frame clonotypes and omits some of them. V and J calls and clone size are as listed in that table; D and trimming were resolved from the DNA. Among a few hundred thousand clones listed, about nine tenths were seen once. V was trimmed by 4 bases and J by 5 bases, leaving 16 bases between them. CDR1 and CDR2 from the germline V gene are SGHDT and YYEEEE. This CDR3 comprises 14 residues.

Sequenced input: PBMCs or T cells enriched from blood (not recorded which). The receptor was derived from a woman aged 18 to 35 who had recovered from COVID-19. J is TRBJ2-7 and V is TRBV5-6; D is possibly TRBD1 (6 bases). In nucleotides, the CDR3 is TGTGCCAGCAGCGGTGGGACACTTTCGGACGAGCAGTACTTC. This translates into CASSGGTLSDEQYF.